This T cell receptor (beta chain) was recovered during a study of CD8+ T cells in alopecia areata. General observations from the study: Scalp sequencing captures resident alphabeta T cells of normal skin too.

This clone was picked up a small number of times. Its antigen is not identified. Trimming pared 6 bases from V and 7 bases from J, leaving 12 bases between. CDR1 and CDR2 from the germline V gene are MNHEY and SVGAGI. This CDR3 spans 12 amino acids. The sequencing template was cDNA reverse transcribed from extracted RNA. Clones were sequenced by immunoSEQ multiplex PCR, and TCRdb holds only the in-frame ones, with some missing. The sample lists some 200,000 clones; roughly 40% were seen once. Stated treatment: oral pan-JAK inhibitor, 5-10 mg twice daily. The input for sequencing was CD4+ T cells sorted from blood, taken at approximately week 36, from a patient treated with tofacitinib. This TCR derives from a human donor with alopecia areata. The rearrangement links TRBV6-5 to TRBJ1-1, with D possibly TRBD1 on 5 matching bases. The CDR3 loop reads CASSLQGGEAFF. CDR3 bases: TGTGCCAGCAGCCTTCAGGGTGGTGAAGCTTTCTTT.